Each of the 31 T cell receptor beta chains below was sequenced from the same sample in a study of blood T cell repertoires in COVID-19. The method was immunoSEQ multiplex PCR; TCRdb's version includes in-frame clones alone and lacks a portion of them. The sample lists some 290,000 clones, 90% to 95% occurring once. The sample was PBMCs or T cells enriched from blood (not recorded which). The receptors were gathered from a woman in her thirties who had been exposed to COVID-19.

The chain employs TRBV2 and TRBJ1-4, with 7 bases identical to TRBD1. V trimming: 6 bases; J trimming: 7 bases; junction bases outside the gene matches: 8. From germline, CDR1 is SNHLY and CDR2 FYNNEI. The CDR3 is made up of 14 amino acids. The CDR3 nucleotides are TGTGCCAGCAGGGCGGGACAGTCGAGTGAAAAACTGTTTTTT. Protein sequence: CASRAGQSSEKLFF. Filled out from reference TRBV2 and TRBJ1-4, the complete variable domain reads EPEVTQTPSHQVTQMGQEVILRCVPISNHLYFYWYRQILGQKVEFLVSFYNNEISEKSEIFDDQFSVERPDGSNFTLKIRSTKLEDSAMYFCASRAGQSSEKLFFGSGTQLSVL.

The chain links TRBV30 to TRBJ2-1, with TRBD2 matching over 7 bases. The CDR3 runs 11 residues. Germline CDR1 is GTSNPN and CDR2 is SVGIG (reference sequence). Unmatched junction bases numbered 2, after V lost 5 bases and J lost 7 bases. The chain's CDR3 is CAWAGGNEQFF. Here the CDR3 DNA reads TGTGCCTGGGCCGGGGGGAATGAGCAGTTCTTC.

The chain employs TRBV6-5 and TRBJ2-7; D perhaps matches TRBD2 (6 bases). The CDR3 extends over 14 amino acids. Germline loops: CDR1 MNHEY, CDR2 SVGAGI. V lost 6 bases to trimming and J lost 4 bases, with 16 bases between them. The CDR3, as DNA: TGTGCCAGCAGGACGGGACGGGGGAAGTACGAGCAGTACTTC. Amino acids: CASRTGRGKYEQYF.

This clone was recorded once. The chain joins TRBV19 to TRBJ2-3; 10 bases agree with TRBD2. The length of the CDR3 is 18 residues. The V gene end was trimmed by 3 bases and the J gene end by 4 bases; junction bases not matched to a gene: 13. The germline V gene encodes CDR1 LNHDA and CDR2 SQIVND (reference sequence). CDR3 amino acids: CASSIVASGGFVSDTQYF. CDR3 bases: TGTGCCAGTAGTATTGTAGCTAGCGGGGGCTTCGTGTCAGATACGCAGTATTTT. The full variable domain, with the rest looked up from reference TRBV19 and TRBJ2-3, is DGGITQSPKYLFRKEGQNVTLSCEQNLNHDAMYWYRQDPGQGLRLIYYSQIVNDFQKGDIAEGYSVSREKKESFPLTVTSAQKNPTAFYLCASSIVASGGFVSDTQYFGPGTRLTVL.

This chain joins TRBV24-1 and TRBJ2-3; D unclear. The CDR3 is made up of 16 amino acids. Germline V gene data show CDR1 as KGHDR and CDR2 as SFDVKD. Trimming removed 3 bases at V and 0 bases at J, with 12 bases between. CDR3 sequence: CATSDRRKASTDTQYF. The CDR3 DNA is TGTGCCACCAGTGATCGGCGGAAAGCTAGCACAGATACGCAGTATTTT.

The chain carries TRBV6-2 or TRBV6-3 and TRBJ1-5, with a possible D match to TRBD1 (6 bases). V was cut by 2 bases and J by 6 bases, with 14 bases left in between. The CDR3 has 15 residues. Per germline, CDR1 MNHEY and CDR2 SVGEGT. The CDR3 loop reads CASSYRPGVAQPQHF. CDR3 bases: TGTGCCAGCAGTTACCGGCCAGGGGTCGCTCAGCCCCAGCATTTT.

This clone has more than one count but fewer than ten. The chain joins TRBV5-1 to TRBJ2-7; D perhaps matches TRBD1 (6 bases). V gave up 5 bases and J gave up 7 bases, with 19 bases separating them. Germline CDR1 SGHRS, CDR2 YFSETQ. This CDR3 contains 14 residues. In DNA, the CDR3 is TGCGCCAGCAGGGGCGGCAGGGGACCTGGGGAGCAGTACTTC. As protein: CASRGGRGPGEQYF.

This clone was recorded once. This chain joins TRBV4-3 and TRBJ2-3, with a tentative D call TRBD2 (6 bases). Looked up from germline, CDR1 is LGHNA and CDR2 is YSLEER. The CDR3 totals 15 residues. V was pared by 7 bases and J by 2 bases, with 16 bases between. CDR3: CASTFGTPFTDTQYF. DNA for the CDR3: TGCGCCAGCACATTCGGGACTCCCTTCACAGATACGCAGTATTTT.

V gene TRBV3-1 (or the pseudogene TRBV3-2) combines with J gene TRBJ1-3; 10 bases align to TRBD1. The CDR3 sequence is 16 residues long. Germline loops: CDR1 LGHDT, CDR2 YNNKEL (reference sequence). The ends lost 2 bases at V and 4 bases at J; junction bases unmatched: 5. As DNA, the CDR3 is TGTGCCAGCAGCCAATGGACAGGGGGAGAAGGAAACACCATATATTTT. It codes for CASSQWTGGEGNTIYF.

This clone showed up just once. The J gene is TRBJ2-3, the V gene TRBV18, with 10 bases lining up with TRBD2. Germline V gene data show CDR1 as KGHSH and CDR2 as LQKENI. This CDR3 is built from 15 residues. V lost 2 bases, J lost 3 bases, and 2 bases stayed unmatched. CDR3 region: CASSPASGGTDTQYF. In DNA, the CDR3 is TGTGCCAGCTCACCAGCTAGCGGGGGTACAGATACGCAGTATTTT.

This chain joins TRBV2 and TRBJ1-6; unclear D gene. CDR3 size: 12 residues. CDR1 and CDR2 from the germline V gene are SNHLY and FYNNEI. The V end lost 8 bases, the J end lost 11 bases, and 13 bases lay between the germline ends. CDR3 coding DNA: TGTGCCAGCTTAAAGGAGAGGGCACCCCTCCACTTT. The encoded protein is CASLKERAPLHF.

The chain employs TRBV7-2 and TRBJ2-7; 10 positions agree with TRBD1. The J segment lost 5 bases and the V segment lost 5 bases, leaving 9 bases of the junction unmatched. The CDR3 contains 15 residues. From germline, CDR1 is SGHTA and CDR2 FQGNSA. The CDR3 reads CASSADRGLVNEQYF. In DNA form, the CDR3 reads TGTGCCAGCAGCGCCGACAGGGGGCTTGTAAACGAGCAGTACTTC.

This chain uses TRBV4-1 with TRBJ1-5; D not certain. The ends were cut back, 4 bases at V and 8 bases at J, with 18 bases in the middle. Germline loops: CDR1 MGHRA, CDR2 YSYEKL. The CDR3 loop spans 15 amino acids. The CDR3 protein is CASSRESRPGKPQHF. The CDR3 DNA follows: TGCGCCAGCAGCCGGGAGAGCAGGCCCGGGAAGCCCCAGCATTTT.

This clone was observed many times. The chain links TRBV5-4 to TRBJ2-7, with 10 bases fitting TRBD1. CDR1 and CDR2 (germline): SGHNT, YYREEE (reference sequence). V shed 4 bases, J shed 9 bases, and the junction held 10 bases outside the gene matches. The CDR3 consists of 14 residues. The CDR3 here is CASSPGDRGGGQYF. CDR3 sequence (DNA): TGTGCCAGCAGCCCTGGGGACAGGGGTGGGGGGCAGTACTTC.

V is TRBV10-3 and J is TRBJ1-1, with 8 bases aligning to TRBD1. The germline V gene has CDR1 ENHRY and CDR2 SYGVKD. The CDR3 consists of 16 residues. The ends lost 0 bases at V and 11 bases at J; junction bases unmatched: 14. The CDR3 loop is CAISESDRVGGGQAFF. CDR3 in DNA: TGTGCCATCAGTGAGTCGGACAGGGTTGGCGGGGGCCAGGCTTTCTTT.

The rearrangement uses TRBV14 and TRBJ2-1, with D tentatively TRBD2 (6 bases). This CDR3 is 14 amino acids long. The V end lost 3 bases, the J end lost 7 bases, and 13 bases lay between the germline ends. Germline CDR1 and CDR2: SGHDN and FVKESK. The CDR3 DNA sequence: TGTGCCAGCAGCCAGGGCAGGGCGGGGAATGAGCAGTTCTTC. Protein sequence: CASSQGRAGNEQFF. The complete variable domain, with remaining parts taken from reference TRBV14 and TRBJ2-1, reads EAGVTQFPSHSVIEKGQTVTLRCDPISGHDNLYWYRRVMGKEIKFLLHFVKESKQDESGMPNNRFLAERTGGTYSTLKVQPAELEDSGVYFCASSQGRAGNEQFFGPGTRLTVL.

V gene TRBV29-1 combines with J gene TRBJ2-2, with D tentatively TRBD1 (7 bases). The CDR3 length is 13 residues. Germline values: CDR1 SQVTM, CDR2 ANQGSEA. V was shortened by 5 bases and J by 6 bases, with 13 bases between the two germline ends. The CDR3 spells CSVPDREAGELFF. CDR3 DNA: TGCAGCGTTCCAGACAGGGAGGCCGGGGAGCTGTTTTTT.

This clone has at least ten counts. The rearrangement links TRBV7-2 to TRBJ1-1, with D tentatively TRBD1 (6 bases). Trimming removed 5 bases from V and 10 bases from J, with 17 bases in between. Germline CDR1 SGHTA, CDR2 FQGNSA. The CDR3 is 13 residues long. The chain's CDR3 is CASSILQGLGAFF. The DNA for the CDR3 is TGTGCCAGCAGCATTCTACAGGGCTTAGGAGCTTTCTTT.

This chain connects TRBV6-5 to TRBJ1-2; possibly TRBD1 for D (5 bases). Deletions cut 5 bases from V and 0 bases from J, with 10 bases between. The length of the CDR3 is 14 residues. The germline gives CDR1 MNHEY, CDR2 SVGAGI. Here the CDR3 DNA reads TGTGCCAGCAGTCCGACAGCCGCTAACTATGGCTACACCTTC. It encodes CASSPTAANYGYTF.

The V gene is TRBV7-2, the J gene TRBJ2-7; TRBD1 agrees at 11 bases. The junction had 9 bases not matched to a gene; V was cut back by 0 bases and J by 2 bases. This CDR3 comprises 18 residues. The germline V gene has CDR1 SGHTA and CDR2 FQGNSA. The CDR3 sequence is CASSLAGGQGAIPYEQYF. As DNA, the CDR3 is TGTGCCAGCAGCTTAGCCGGAGGACAGGGGGCGATTCCCTACGAGCAGTACTTC.

The CDR3 spells CATSDGRRVPETQYF. As DNA, the CDR3 is TGTGCCACCAGTGATGGTCGCCGGGTTCCGGAGACCCAGTACTTC. This sequence joins TRBV24-1 and TRBJ2-5; D gene ambiguous. CDR3 size: 15 residues. Trimming removed 3 bases at V and 5 bases at J, with 15 bases between. The germline V gene has CDR1 KGHDR and CDR2 SFDVKD.

This clone was detected only once. The chain has TRBV7-9 and TRBJ1-3; D unclear. Germline V gene lookup returns CDR1 SEHNR and CDR2 FQNEAQ (reference sequence). This CDR3 has 14 amino acids. Between the trimmed V and J ends, which lost 2 bases and 2 bases, there was a span of 7 bases. The CDR3 loop is CASSLRAAGNTIYF. Here the CDR3 DNA reads TGTGCCAGCAGCTTACGCGCGGCTGGAAACACCATATATTTT.

V is TRBV4-3 and J is TRBJ1-2; a weak D match, TRBD1 (5 bases). V lost 0 bases to trimming and J lost 5 bases, with 10 bases between them. The germline V gene encodes CDR1 LGHNA and CDR2 YSLEER. This CDR3 contains 14 residues. The CDR3 sequence is CASSQDRKGYGYTF. CDR3 sequence (DNA): TGCGCCAGCAGCCAAGATCGGAAGGGGTATGGCTACACCTTC.

The CDR3 nucleotides read TGCGCCAGCAGCTTGGATTCCAGCGGGGGCCGCTACGAGCAGTACTTC. Translating gives CASSLDSSGGRYEQYF. The rearrangement joins TRBV5-1 to TRBJ2-7; TRBD2 agrees at 8 bases. Germline V gives CDR1 SGHRS, CDR2 YFSETQ. V lost 0 bases to trimming and J lost 3 bases; unmatched junction nucleotides: 8. There are 16 residues in the CDR3.

This clone was picked up one time. This chain connects TRBV10-3 to TRBJ1-5, with D possibly being TRBD1 (6 bases). Trimming cost V 4 bases and J 7 bases, with 14 bases left between them. The CDR3 runs 14 residues. CDR1 and CDR2 (germline): ENHRY, SYGVKD. CDR3 loop: CAISARQVDQPQHF. CDR3 in DNA: TGTGCCATCAGTGCGAGACAGGTTGACCAGCCCCAGCATTTT.

The chain has TRBV10-3 and TRBJ1-2, with D possibly being TRBD1 (6 bases). The CDR3 has 14 amino acids. Germline lookup yields CDR1 ENHRY and CDR2 SYGVKD. V lost 8 bases and J 4 bases, leaving 17 bases between the germline ends. CDR3 in amino acids: CAISSHRESYGYTF. Written as DNA, the CDR3 is TGTGCCATCTCCTCTCACAGGGAATCCTATGGCTACACCTTC.

The chain has TRBV6-1 and TRBJ1-2, with D unclear. The CDR3 is 13 residues long. Germline lookup yields CDR1 MNHNS and CDR2 SASEGT. V gave up 2 bases and J gave up 5 bases, with 9 bases separating them. CDR3 amino acids: CASSERVGYGYTF. The CDR3 DNA is TGTGCCAGCAGTGAACGAGTCGGTTATGGCTACACCTTC.

This chain uses TRBV5-1 with TRBJ1-4; D possibly corresponds to TRBD1 (6 bases). Trimming pared 7 bases from V and 4 bases from J, leaving 14 bases between. Germline CDR1 is SGHRS and CDR2 is YFSETQ. This CDR3 has 14 residues. CDR3 DNA sequence: TGCGCCAGCCGCGATGGGGGCCGTAATGAAAAACTGTTTTTT. It is translated as CASRDGGRNEKLFF.

This clone was observed a few times. Other nucleotide sequences in the sample specify the same CDR3. The J gene is TRBJ2-3, the V gene TRBV27; 12 positions agree with TRBD2. This CDR3 has 14 amino acids. V was pared by 4 bases and J by 6 bases, with 2 bases of the junction left unmatched. Germline V CDR1 and CDR2: MNHEY, SMNVEV (reference sequence). The CDR3 protein is CASSSGTSGDTQYF. CDR3 nucleotides: TGTGCCAGCAGTTCCGGGACTAGCGGGGATACGCAGTATTTT.

J is TRBJ1-2 and V is TRBV28; D is ambiguous. CDR1 and CDR2 (germline): MDHEN, SYDVKM. Trimming pared 1 base from V and 2 bases from J, leaving 14 bases between. CDR3 length: 16 amino acids. Written as DNA, the CDR3 is TGTGCCAGCAGTTTATTCCCGACGACGGGAAACTATGGCTACACCTTC. It specifies CASSLFPTTGNYGYTF.

Comments on this clone: Other DNA sequences in this sample translate to the same CDR3. This chain uses TRBV5-1 with TRBJ1-5; D remains ambiguous. Germline V gene lookup returns CDR1 SGHRS and CDR2 YFSETQ. This CDR3 has 14 residues. With 0 bases removed from V and 0 bases from J, the gap between germline ends came to 4 bases. The CDR3 reads CASSLGHSNQPQHF. In nucleotides, the CDR3 is TGCGCCAGCAGCTTGGGTCATAGCAATCAGCCCCAGCATTTT.